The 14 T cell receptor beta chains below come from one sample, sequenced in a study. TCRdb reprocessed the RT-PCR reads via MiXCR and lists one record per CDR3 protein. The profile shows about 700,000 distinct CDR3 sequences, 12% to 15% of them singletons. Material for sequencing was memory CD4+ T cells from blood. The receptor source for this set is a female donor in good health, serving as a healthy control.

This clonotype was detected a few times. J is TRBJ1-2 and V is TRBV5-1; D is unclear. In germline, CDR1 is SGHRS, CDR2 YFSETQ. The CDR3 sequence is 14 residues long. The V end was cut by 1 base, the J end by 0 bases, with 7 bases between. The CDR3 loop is CASSLTSANYGYTF. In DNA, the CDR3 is TGCGCCAGCAGCTTGACGTCAGCTAACTATGGCTACACCTTC.

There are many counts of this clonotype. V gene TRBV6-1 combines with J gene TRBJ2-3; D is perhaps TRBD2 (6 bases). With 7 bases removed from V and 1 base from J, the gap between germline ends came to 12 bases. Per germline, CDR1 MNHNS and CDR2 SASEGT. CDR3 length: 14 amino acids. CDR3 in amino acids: CASTRLGRTDTQYF. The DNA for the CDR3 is TGTGCCAGCACCCGACTAGGACGCACAGATACGCAGTATTTT.

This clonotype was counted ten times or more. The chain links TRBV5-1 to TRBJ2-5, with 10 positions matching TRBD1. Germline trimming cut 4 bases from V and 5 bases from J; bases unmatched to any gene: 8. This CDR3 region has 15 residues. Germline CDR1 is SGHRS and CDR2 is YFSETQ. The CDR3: CASSLRQGARETQYF. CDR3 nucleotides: TGCGCCAGCAGCCTACGACAGGGGGCACGCGAGACCCAGTACTTC.

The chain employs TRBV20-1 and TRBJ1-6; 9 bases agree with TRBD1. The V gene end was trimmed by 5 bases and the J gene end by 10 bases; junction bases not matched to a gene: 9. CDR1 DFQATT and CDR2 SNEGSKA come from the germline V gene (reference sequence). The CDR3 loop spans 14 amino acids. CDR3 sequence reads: CSAGTGWYDSPLHF. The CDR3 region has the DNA TGCAGTGCTGGGACAGGGTGGTACGACTCACCCCTCCACTTT.

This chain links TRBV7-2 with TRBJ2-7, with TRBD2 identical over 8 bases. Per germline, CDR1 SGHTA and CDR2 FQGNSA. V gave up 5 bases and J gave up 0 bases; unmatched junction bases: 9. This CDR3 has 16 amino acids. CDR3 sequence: CASSLAAGGASYEQYF. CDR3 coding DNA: TGTGCCAGCAGCCTGGCCGCGGGAGGAGCCTCCTACGAGCAGTACTTC.

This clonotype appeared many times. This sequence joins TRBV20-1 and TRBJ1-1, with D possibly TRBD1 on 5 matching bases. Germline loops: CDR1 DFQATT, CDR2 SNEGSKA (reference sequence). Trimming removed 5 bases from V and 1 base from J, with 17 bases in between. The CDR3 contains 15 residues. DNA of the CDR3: TGCAGTGCTCCTCTTCCCGGGGGGGGGAACACTGAAGCTTTCTTT. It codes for CSAPLPGGGNTEAFF.

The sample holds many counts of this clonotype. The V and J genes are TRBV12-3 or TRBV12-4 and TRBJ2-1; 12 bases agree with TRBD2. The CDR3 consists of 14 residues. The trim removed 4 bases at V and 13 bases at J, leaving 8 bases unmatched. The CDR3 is CASSSSRTSGTQFF. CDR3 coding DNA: TGTGCCAGCAGTTCCTCCCGGACTAGCGGGACTCAGTTCTTC.

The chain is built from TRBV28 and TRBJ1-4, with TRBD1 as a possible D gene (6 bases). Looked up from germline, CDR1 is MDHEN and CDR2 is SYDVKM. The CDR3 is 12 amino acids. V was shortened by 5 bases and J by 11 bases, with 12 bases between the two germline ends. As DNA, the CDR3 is TGTGCCAGCAGTAGATGGACAGCCAAACTGTTTTTT. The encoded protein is CASSRWTAKLFF.

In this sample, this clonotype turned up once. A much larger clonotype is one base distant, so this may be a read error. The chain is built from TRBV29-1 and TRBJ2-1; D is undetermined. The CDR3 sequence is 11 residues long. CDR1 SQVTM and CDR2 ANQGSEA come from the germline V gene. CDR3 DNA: TGCAGCGCCAGGAACCACAATGAGCAGTCCTTC. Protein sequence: CSARNHNEQSF.

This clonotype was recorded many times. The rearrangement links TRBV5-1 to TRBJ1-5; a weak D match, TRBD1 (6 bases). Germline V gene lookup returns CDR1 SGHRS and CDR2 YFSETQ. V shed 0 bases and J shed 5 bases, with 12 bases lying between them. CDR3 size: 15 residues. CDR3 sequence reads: CASSLEGGSYQPQHF. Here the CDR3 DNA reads TGCGCCAGCAGCTTGGAGGGGGGTTCGTATCAGCCCCAGCATTTT.

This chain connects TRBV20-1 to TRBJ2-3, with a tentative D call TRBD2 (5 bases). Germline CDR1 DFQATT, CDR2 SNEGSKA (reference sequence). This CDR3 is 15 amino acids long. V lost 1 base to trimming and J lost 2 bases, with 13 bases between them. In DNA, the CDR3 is TGCAGTGCTAGAGGAGGGCCCCCTCACACAGATACGCAGTATTTT. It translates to CSARGGPPHTDTQYF.

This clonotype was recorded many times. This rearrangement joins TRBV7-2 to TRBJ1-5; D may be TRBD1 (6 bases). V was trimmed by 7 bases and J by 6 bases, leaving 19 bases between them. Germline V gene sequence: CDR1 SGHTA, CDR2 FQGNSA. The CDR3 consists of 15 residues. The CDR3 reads CASTRGGSGIQPQHF. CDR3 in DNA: TGTGCCAGCACTAGGGGGGGCTCAGGTATTCAGCCCCAGCATTTT.

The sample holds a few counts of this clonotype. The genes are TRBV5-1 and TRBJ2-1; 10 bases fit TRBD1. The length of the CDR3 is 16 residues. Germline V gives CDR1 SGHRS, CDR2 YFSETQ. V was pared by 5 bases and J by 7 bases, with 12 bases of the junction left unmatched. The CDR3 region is CASRGGPGTGDNEQFF. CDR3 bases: TGCGCCAGCAGAGGTGGACCCGGGACAGGGGATAATGAGCAGTTCTTC.

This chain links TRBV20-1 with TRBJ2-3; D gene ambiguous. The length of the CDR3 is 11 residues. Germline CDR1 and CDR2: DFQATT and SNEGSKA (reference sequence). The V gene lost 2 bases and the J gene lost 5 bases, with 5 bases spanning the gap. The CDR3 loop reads CSARWGDTQYF. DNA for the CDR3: TGCAGTGCTAGATGGGGAGATACGCAGTATTTT.